These 28 T cell receptor beta chains originate from one sample sequenced in a study of T cells in Graves' hyperthyroidism and ophthalmopathy. Amplification yielded TCR beta CDR3 regions, with RNA transcripts as the source. HTBI primers drove first-round RT-PCR of the TCR CDR3. TCRdb itself ran the multiplex PCR reads through MiXCR, one entry per CDR3 protein. The table records 130,000 to 150,000 distinct CDR3 sequences, roughly 23% of them present only once. Sequenced input: blood. These receptors were collected from a woman in her fifties or sixties with Graves' hyperthyroidism that later progressed to Graves' ophthalmopathy.

The chain links TRBV24-1 to TRBJ2-1, with 8 bases identical to TRBD2. Germline CDR1 KGHDR, CDR2 SFDVKD. The CDR3 consists of 18 residues. The ends lost 0 bases at V and 5 bases at J; junction bases unmatched: 11. This CDR3 reads CATSDLARTSGGNNEQFF. The CDR3 DNA reads as TGTGCCACCAGTGATTTGGCCCGAACTAGCGGAGGGAACAATGAGCAGTTCTTC.

In this sample, this clonotype turned up a few times. The chain carries TRBV2 and TRBJ2-6; D is undetermined. Trimming pared 6 bases from V and 0 bases from J, leaving 9 bases between. The CDR3 has 15 residues. Germline V gene lookup returns CDR1 SNHLY and CDR2 FYNNEI. In DNA form, the CDR3 reads TGTGCCAGCAGGAAAACAGCCTCTGGGGCCAACGTCCTGACTTTC. This codes for CASRKTASGANVLTF. Combining the CDR3 with reference TRBV2 and TRBJ2-6 gives the whole variable domain EPEVTQTPSHQVTQMGQEVILRCVPISNHLYFYWYRQILGQKVEFLVSFYNNEISEKSEIFDDQFSVERPDGSNFTLKIRSTKLEDSAMYFCASRKTASGANVLTFGAGSRLTVL.

In DNA form, the CDR3 reads TGTGCCAGCAGCTTATCGGGATGGAGCTCCTACAATGAGCAGTTCTTC. This codes for CASSLSGWSSYNEQFF. The chain links TRBV7-9 to TRBJ2-1, with D possibly matching TRBD2 (5 bases). CDR1 is SEHNR and CDR2 is FQNEAQ in the germline V gene (reference sequence). The CDR3 runs 16 residues. V gave up 2 bases and J gave up 0 bases, with 11 bases separating them.

This chain joins TRBV3-1 and TRBJ2-3; 13 bases map to TRBD2. Germline V gene lookup returns CDR1 LGHDT and CDR2 YNNKEL (reference sequence). This CDR3 is 13 amino acids long. V trimming: 11 bases; J trimming: 6 bases; junction bases outside the gene matches: 5. In DNA, the CDR3 is TGTGCCTCCGGGACTAGCGGGATGGATACGCAGTATTTT. Residues: CASGTSGMDTQYF.

In its sample, this clonotype was seen once. V gene TRBV19 combines with J gene TRBJ2-3; maybe TRBD1 (5 bases). The length of the CDR3 is 15 residues. The ends were cut back, 5 bases at V and 2 bases at J, with 14 bases in the middle. Germline loops: CDR1 LNHDA, CDR2 SQIVND (reference sequence). CDR3 coding DNA: TGTGCCAGTAGTCTCCAGGGCGGTCACACAGATACGCAGTATTTT. This encodes CASSLQGGHTDTQYF.

In this sample, this clonotype turned up many times. The V gene is TRBV20-1, the J gene TRBJ2-7; 7 bases fit TRBD1. Germline V lookup: CDR1 DFQATT, CDR2 SNEGSKA (reference sequence). V dropped 6 bases and J dropped 5; count of bases not matched to a gene: 16. This CDR3 contains 15 residues. The CDR3 sequence is CSANPLPGQSNEQYF. The CDR3 nucleotides read TGCAGTGCGAACCCCCTTCCGGGACAGTCTAACGAGCAGTACTTC.

This clonotype turned up a few times. One base away lies a much larger clone, so this may be a sequencing read error. This chain joins TRBV12-3 or TRBV12-4 and TRBJ2-5; a possible D gene is TRBD2 (5 bases). The CDR3 runs to 13 residues. Here the CDR3 DNA reads TGTGCCAGCAGCGCCGCCTGGGGAGAGGCCCAGTACTTC. Protein product: CASSAAWGEAQYF.

This clonotype has a handful of counts. The J gene is TRBJ2-3, the V gene TRBV10-3; 12 bases align to TRBD2. The germline V gene has CDR1 ENHRY and CDR2 SYGVKD. Trimming cost V 6 bases and J 0 bases; bases outside gene matches: 25. This CDR3 is 23 amino acids long. DNA for the CDR3: TGTGCCATCAGCGGTCCCACCCAGGGGCCAGGGACTAGCGGGTTATCTAGCACAGATACGCAGTATTTT. This encodes CAISGPTQGPGTSGLSSTDTQYF.

The V gene is TRBV9, the J gene TRBJ2-3; 12 bases are shared with TRBD2. The CDR3 is made up of 16 amino acids. With V trimmed by 4 bases and J by 4 bases, 7 bases remained unmatched. CDR1 and CDR2 from the germline V gene are SGDLS and YYNGEE. CDR3 nucleotide sequence: TGTGCCAGCAGCCCCCGGACTAGCGGGACTTCAGATACGCAGTATTTT. The encoded protein is CASSPRTSGTSDTQYF.

This clonotype was found many times. The chain recombines TRBV12-3 or TRBV12-4 with TRBJ1-5; D is uncertain. This CDR3 spans 13 amino acids. Deletions cut 6 bases from V and 3 bases from J, with 9 bases between. CDR3 residues: CASSPGPNQPQHF. The CDR3 DNA reads TGTGCCAGCAGCCCAGGCCCCAATCAGCCCCAGCATTTT.

V usage is TRBV7-2 and J usage is TRBJ2-7; TRBD2 agrees at 7 bases. Germline CDR1 reads SGHTA; CDR2 reads FQGNSA. V lost 7 bases and J lost 3; bases outside the gene matches: 9. This CDR3 spans 14 amino acids. This CDR3 is CASTAAGRYYEQYF. CDR3 nucleotide sequence: TGTGCCAGCACAGCAGCGGGGCGATACTACGAGCAGTACTTC.

This clonotype was found a few times. The chain carries TRBV6-1 and TRBJ1-5; tentative D call: TRBD1 (5 bases). Germline lookup yields CDR1 MNHNS and CDR2 SASEGT. The V and J ends lost 4 bases and 6 bases respectively, with 13 bases between them. The CDR3 is 14 residues long. CDR3 nucleotide sequence: TGTGCCAGCAGTGTATCAGGGCACGGTCAGCCCCAGCATTTT. Amino acids: CASSVSGHGQPQHF.

In its sample, this clonotype was seen many times. The CDR3 is CASSEVGARANTDTQYF. CDR3 nucleotides: TGTGCCAGCAGTGAAGTAGGAGCGAGAGCGAACACAGATACGCAGTATTTT. This chain uses TRBV6-1 with TRBJ2-3; D call uncertain. CDR3 length: 17 amino acids. V lost 1 base and J lost 2, with 16 bases in between. Per the germline V gene, CDR1 is MNHNS and CDR2 is SASEGT.

V and J are TRBV7-9 and TRBJ2-3; D uncertain. Germline assignment: CDR1 SEHNR and CDR2 FQNEAQ (reference sequence). V was cut by 6 bases and J by 3 bases, with 7 bases left in between. CDR3 length: 12 residues. Written as DNA, the CDR3 is TGTGCCAGCAGTGAAGGGACAGATACGCAGTATTTT. It translates to CASSEGTDTQYF.

This chain joins TRBV5-1 and TRBJ1-4, with D unresolved. Trimming removed 5 bases from V and 5 bases from J, with 10 bases in between. Germline V lookup: CDR1 SGHRS, CDR2 YFSETQ. This CDR3 spans 13 amino acids. CDR3 protein: CASRSGRNEKLFF. DNA of the CDR3: TGCGCCAGCAGATCCGGGAGAAATGAAAAACTGTTTTTT.

The genes are TRBV2 and TRBJ1-2; no clear D. Trimming left V 3 bases short and J 6 bases short, with 17 bases between. The CDR3 contains 15 residues. From germline, CDR1 is SNHLY and CDR2 FYNNEI. The CDR3 protein is CASSERSGSEDGYTF. The CDR3 region has the DNA TGTGCCAGCAGTGAGAGGTCCGGCTCAGAAGATGGCTACACCTTC.

In its sample, this clonotype was seen many times. The chain uses TRBV9 and TRBJ2-7, with no clear D. V was trimmed by 6 bases and J by 6 bases, leaving 16 bases between them. The germline V gene has CDR1 SGDLS and CDR2 YYNGEE. The CDR3 loop spans 13 amino acids. CDR3 coding DNA: TGTGCCAGCATCCACCGGGTCCACCCCGAGCAGTACTTC. Protein product: CASIHRVHPEQYF.

The J gene is TRBJ1-4, the V gene TRBV2; 7 positions agree with TRBD1. Trimming removed 6 bases from V and 8 bases from J; junction bases left unmatched: 15. The CDR3 has 16 residues. Germline V gene lookup returns CDR1 SNHLY and CDR2 FYNNEI. CDR3 amino acids: CASSLVLKGAGEKLFF. CDR3 DNA sequence: TGTGCCAGCAGCTTAGTACTTAAGGGGGCCGGGGAAAAACTGTTTTTT.

This chain's CDR3 is CATSRDRQHIQYF. CDR3 DNA: TGTGCCACCAGCAGAGATCGCCAGCACATTCAGTACTTC. V gene TRBV15 combines with J gene TRBJ2-4, with D unclear. V dropped 0 bases and J dropped 8 bases, with 8 bases sitting between them. CDR3 length: 13 residues. Germline V gives CDR1 LNHNV, CDR2 YYDKDF (reference sequence).

This clonotype was recorded many times. The chain combines TRBV30 with TRBJ1-4; TRBD1 is a possible D gene (6 bases). There are 13 residues in the CDR3. Looked up from germline, CDR1 is GTSNPN and CDR2 is SVGIG (reference sequence). V lost 8 bases, J lost 1 base, and 11 bases lay in between. CDR3 region: CARQQGTNEKLFF. Here the CDR3 DNA reads TGTGCCCGCCAACAGGGAACTAATGAAAAACTGTTTTTT.

This chain links TRBV5-1 with TRBJ2-7, with D tentatively TRBD2 (5 bases). This CDR3 has 14 residues. V gave up 1 base and J gave up 5 bases, with 13 bases separating them. CDR1 is SGHRS and CDR2 is YFSETQ in the germline V gene. The CDR3 coding sequence is TGCGCCAGCAGCTTGCCCGGGATACGGGACGAGCAGTACTTC. It specifies CASSLPGIRDEQYF. The full variable domain, with the rest looked up from reference TRBV5-1 and TRBJ2-7, is KAGVTQTPRYLIKTRGQQVTLSCSPISGHRSVSWYQQTPGQGLQFLFEYFSETQRNKGNFPGRFSGRQFSNSRSEMNVSTLELGDSALYLCASSLPGIRDEQYFGPGTRLTVT.

This chain uses TRBV5-1 with TRBJ1-2; the match to TRBD1 covers 9 bases. This CDR3 has 14 residues. Germline CDR1 SGHRS, CDR2 YFSETQ. The V gene end was trimmed by 3 bases and the J gene end by 4 bases; junction bases not matched to a gene: 4. CDR3 bases: TGCGCCAGCAGCTGGACGGGACAGGGCTATGGCTACACCTTC. Its protein product is CASSWTGQGYGYTF. Full variable domain (remainder filled in from reference TRBV5-1 and TRBJ1-2): KAGVTQTPRYLIKTRGQQVTLSCSPISGHRSVSWYQQTPGQGLQFLFEYFSETQRNKGNFPGRFSGRQFSNSRSEMNVSTLELGDSALYLCASSWTGQGYGYTFGSGTRLTVV.

This clonotype was seen many times. The chain's CDR3 is CAISWGNGYTF. The CDR3 DNA reads as TGTGCCATCTCATGGGGGAACGGCTACACCTTC. The chain employs TRBV24-1 and TRBJ1-2; a possible D gene is TRBD1 (5 bases). V was pared by 11 bases and J by 8 bases, with 14 bases between. This CDR3 is built from 11 residues. Germline V gives CDR1 KGHDR, CDR2 SFDVKD.

This clonotype was observed many times. The J gene is TRBJ1-3, the V gene TRBV5-1; the D is unclear. V was trimmed by 0 bases and J by 0 bases, leaving 4 bases between them. CDR3 length: 14 amino acids. Germline V gene sequence: CDR1 SGHRS, CDR2 YFSETQ. Here the CDR3 reads CASSLESSGNTIYF. The CDR3 DNA reads TGCGCCAGCAGCTTGGAGAGCTCTGGAAACACCATATATTTT.

V usage is TRBV18 and J usage is TRBJ1-1; weak D call: TRBD1 (6 bases). From germline, CDR1 is KGHSH and CDR2 LQKENI. The CDR3 is 13 residues long. V dropped 5 bases and J dropped 0 bases, with 7 bases sitting between them. CDR3 amino acids: CASSGTMNTEAFF. The CDR3 DNA is TGTGCCAGCTCAGGGACAATGAACACTGAAGCTTTCTTT.

Turning to this clonotype: Given a much more abundant clone one base away, this may be a read error. This chain links TRBV9 with TRBJ2-3; perhaps TRBD1 as D (5 bases). Judging by the DNA end, TRBJ1-5 fits better; the J call may be wrong. This CDR3 has 17 residues. Germline V lookup: CDR1 SGDLS, CDR2 YYNGEE. The CDR3 nucleotides read TGTGCCAGCAGCGTAGAGGCCGGGGGGGGAGATACAGATACGCAGCATTTT. It specifies CASSVEAGGGDTDTQHF.

This clonotype has ten or more counts. J is TRBJ1-1 and V is TRBV7-6; 8 bases line up with TRBD1. The CDR3 runs 15 residues. Trimming at V came to 2 bases and at J to 5 bases, leaving 7 bases not matched to a gene. Germline values: CDR1 SGHVS, CDR2 FNYEAQ. DNA of the CDR3: TGTGCCAGCAGCTTAAGGACAGGGCGTCAAACTGAAGCTTTCTTT. It specifies CASSLRTGRQTEAFF.

The chain combines TRBV11-2 with TRBJ2-5, with TRBD1 identical over 11 bases. This CDR3 has 16 amino acids. V lost 5 bases, J lost 0 bases, and 5 bases stayed unmatched. CDR1 is SGHAT, CDR2 FQNNGV, per germline. The CDR3 loop reads CASSRGQGAHQETQYF. In DNA form, the CDR3 reads TGTGCCAGCAGCCGTGGACAGGGGGCGCACCAAGAGACCCAGTACTTC.